The 12 T cell receptor beta chains given below trace back to one sample, sequenced in a study of shared clonotypes between healthy human individuals. Sequencing used immunoSEQ multiplex PCR; TCRdb keeps in-frame clones, though not all of them. Of a few hundred thousand clones listed, about 80% are singletons. The sequencing sample was made of PBMCs. The receptors were sampled from a woman aged 35 to 49 in good health. Some clones in this sample may be carry-over from other donors' samples.

The V call is TRBV28, the J call TRBJ1-1; TRBD1 matches at 7 bases. Germline CDR1 MDHEN, CDR2 SYDVKM. This CDR3 is built from 15 residues. J was trimmed by 5 bases and V by 7 bases; bases with no gene match: 13. The CDR3 sequence is CASTPAGGGKTEAFF. DNA for the CDR3: TGTGCCAGCACCCCCGCAGGGGGAGGGAAGACTGAAGCTTTCTTT.

J is TRBJ2-1 and V is TRBV27, with D maybe TRBD2 (5 bases). Looked up from germline, CDR1 is MNHEY and CDR2 is SMNVEV (reference sequence). Trimming shortened V by 0 bases and J by 2 bases, and 8 bases separated the two germline ends. The CDR3 has 15 residues. The CDR3, as DNA: TGTGCCAGCAGTTTATCGTGGAGGCCCTACAATGAGCAGTTCTTC. Amino acid sequence: CASSLSWRPYNEQFF.

V and J are TRBV7-9 and TRBJ2-7, with D tentatively TRBD1 or TRBD2 (6 bases each). The CDR3 is made up of 15 amino acids. V dropped 3 bases and J dropped 0 bases, with 12 bases sitting between them. Germline V lookup: CDR1 SEHNR, CDR2 FQNEAQ (reference sequence). CDR3 residues: CASSLGHGSSYEQYF. The CDR3 DNA follows: TGTGCCAGCAGCTTGGGACACGGGAGCTCCTACGAGCAGTACTTC. Full variable domain (missing parts from reference TRBV7-9 and TRBJ2-7): DTGVSQNPRHKITKRGQNVTFRCDPISEHNRLYWYRQTLGQGPEFLTYFQNEAQLEKSRLLSDRFSAERPKGSFSTLEIQRTEQGDSAMYLCASSLGHGSSYEQYFGPGTRLTVT.

This chain links TRBV15 with TRBJ1-5; a possible D gene is TRBD1 (6 bases). V shed 8 bases and J shed 1 base, with 18 bases lying between them. Germline V gene sequence: CDR1 LNHNV, CDR2 YYDKDF (reference sequence). There are 16 residues in the CDR3. CDR3 in amino acids: CATLLRGALSNQPQHF. The CDR3 DNA is TGTGCCACCCTCCTCCGGGGGGCGCTGAGCAATCAGCCCCAGCATTTT.

This clone was seen a handful of times. The chain links TRBV14 to TRBJ2-2; 10 bases agree with TRBD2. Germline V gene sequence: CDR1 SGHDN, CDR2 FVKESK. The CDR3 extends over 17 amino acids. V shed 4 bases and J 1 base; nucleotides not matched to a gene: 6. The CDR3 loop is CASSPLPSGGNTGELFF. The CDR3 nucleotides are TGTGCCAGCAGCCCCCTCCCTAGCGGGGGGAACACCGGGGAGCTGTTTTTT.

V and J are TRBV5-4 and TRBJ2-2; 11 bases are a match to TRBD1. V lost 2 bases and J lost 4; bases outside the gene matches: 4. The CDR3 is 16 amino acids. Germline V lookup: CDR1 SGHNT, CDR2 YYREEE (reference sequence). This CDR3 is CASSLGTGGFTGELFF. In DNA, the CDR3 is TGTGCCAGCAGCTTAGGGACAGGGGGTTTCACCGGGGAGCTGTTTTTT. Using reference TRBV5-4 and TRBJ2-2 for the parts outside the CDR3, the full variable domain is ETGVTQSPTHLIKTRGQQVTLRCSSQSGHNTVSWYQQALGQGPQFIFQYYREEENGRGNFPPRFSGLQFPNYSSELNVNALELDDSALYLCASSLGTGGFTGELFFGEGSRLTVL.

The rearrangement uses TRBV28 and TRBJ2-7, with 8 nucleotides matching TRBD1. V gave up 2 bases and J gave up 7 bases; unmatched junction bases: 10. Germline CDR1 MDHEN, CDR2 SYDVKM. This CDR3 has 15 residues. CDR3 sequence: CASSLLDRGSWEQYF. The CDR3 nucleotides are TGTGCCAGCAGTTTACTCGACAGGGGATCATGGGAGCAGTACTTC.

The chain links TRBV25-1 to TRBJ2-1, with D maybe TRBD2 (6 bases). The CDR3 consists of 13 residues. Germline V gene lookup returns CDR1 MGHDK and CDR2 SYGVNS. Deletions cut 3 bases from V and 12 bases from J, with 15 bases between. CDR3 loop: CASSDALLGGQFF. CDR3 sequence (DNA): TGTGCCAGCAGTGACGCACTTTTGGGGGGGCAGTTCTTC.

The rearrangement joins TRBV5-6 to TRBJ1-1; D is undetermined. The CDR3 is 13 residues long. Trimming took 2 bases from V and 0 from J, leaving 5 bases between them. In germline, CDR1 is SGHDT, CDR2 YYEEEE. CDR3 in DNA: TGTGCCAGCAGCTTCGGTATGAACACTGAAGCTTTCTTT. Translating it yields CASSFGMNTEAFF. Full variable domain (outside the CDR3, taken from reference TRBV5-6 and TRBJ1-1): DAGVTQSPTHLIKTRGQQVTLRCSPKSGHDTVSWYQQALGQGPQFIFQYYEEEERQRGNFPDRFSGHQFPNYSSELNVNALLLGDSALYLCASSFGMNTEAFFGQGTRLTVV.

Concerning this clone itself: A far larger clone differs by one base, so this is likely a read error. This chain links TRBV7-9 with TRBJ2-1; the D gene is possibly TRBD1 (6 bases). The V gene lost 1 base and the J gene lost 2 bases, with 9 bases spanning the gap. The V gene's germline CDR1 is SEHNR and CDR2 FQNEAQ (reference sequence). The CDR3 contains 15 residues. The CDR3 DNA reads TGTGCCAGCAGCTTAGTTCCAGGGGCCTACAATGAGCAGTTCTTC. This translates into CASSLVPGAYNEQFF.

In this sample, this clone turned up many times. This rearrangement joins TRBV28 to TRBJ2-4, with no clear D. This CDR3 has 16 amino acids. The V and J ends lost 2 bases and 0 bases respectively, with 11 bases between them. Germline V gene data show CDR1 as MDHEN and CDR2 as SYDVKM. The CDR3 region is CASSLGQPLAKNIQYF. The DNA for the CDR3 is TGTGCCAGCAGTTTAGGGCAGCCACTAGCCAAAAACATTCAGTACTTC.

Regarding this clone: Other DNA sequences within the sample encode an identical CDR3. The chain recombines TRBV5-1 with TRBJ1-1, with D perhaps TRBD1 (6 bases). CDR3 size: 13 residues. Looked up from germline, CDR1 is SGHRS and CDR2 is YFSETQ. Trimming left V 2 bases short and J 2 bases short, with 7 bases between. The CDR3 here is CASSLQGNTEAFF. CDR3 sequence (DNA): TGCGCCAGCAGCTTACAGGGAAACACTGAAGCTTTCTTT.